This T cell receptor (beta chain) was recorded in a study of blood T cell repertoires in COVID-19. Looking at the study overall: PBMCs, B-cell-depleted T cells, or T cells provided the cDNA or gDNA that made up the material.

Germline V gene lookup returns CDR1 MNHEY and CDR2 SMNVEV (reference sequence). There are 18 residues in the CDR3. Trimming took 1 base from V and 2 from J, leaving 19 bases between them. This study enrolled people aged 18 to 89 from around 25 US geographic areas. Participants were placed into cohorts based on the clinical history they reported. The table came from immunoSEQ multiplex PCR; TCRdb's copy has only in-frame clones and leaves some out. The data contain about 200,000 clones, 80% to 90% of them seen just once; the ten biggest clones take up 3% to 4.5%. Sequences were obtained from PBMCs or T cells enriched from blood (not recorded which). The V and J genes are TRBV27 and TRBJ2-3; D is possibly TRBD2 (5 bases). The sequence derives from a woman aged 40 to 49 with acute COVID-19. This CDR3 reads CASSLFPPWRVVTDTQYF. The CDR3 bases are TGTGCCAGCAGTTTATTCCCCCCCTGGCGGGTAGTCACAGATACGCAGTATTTT.